This TCR beta chain was identified in a study of neurological immune-mediated disorders. As to this clonotype: Its target is unknown.

Study-wide points: None of the CDR3 amino acid sequences of expanded clones were shared across subjects, and this suggested private repertoires in all groups.

V lost 1 base and J 4 bases, leaving 11 bases between the germline ends. This CDR3 is built from 14 residues. Germline V gene sequence: CDR1 SGHKS, CDR2 YYEKEE (reference sequence). It was from 2 million PBMCs stored at -80 C that the unsorted libraries were obtained. TCRdb passed the 5' RACE reads through MiXCR, listing each CDR3 protein once. The data contain around 83,000 distinct CDR3 sequences, about 14% of them singletons. The sample taken for sequencing was PBMCs. The clonotype was recovered from a woman in her forties or fifties in good health. This sequence joins TRBV5-5 and TRBJ1-2; weak D call: TRBD1 (5 bases). CDR3 amino acids: CASSLTGPGYGYTF. CDR3 coding DNA: TGTGCCAGCAGCTTGACAGGTCCCGGCTATGGCTACACCTTC.